The sequence of this TCR beta chain was determined in a study of CXCR3-negative and CXCR3-positive naive CD8 T cells. Study details: The TRB read total, approximately 150 million, broke down to about 1.5 +/- 0.3 million reads per library. Whole-study findings and limits: The TRB CDR3s that CXCR3-positive naive cells carried were more hydrophobic than those of CXCR3-negative naive cells. Both naive subsets showed comparably high diversity, and memory CD8+ cells showed much lower diversity. TRBV-TRBJ usage matched between naive CXCR3-negative and CXCR3-positive cells but not between memory cells.

This CDR3 comprises 15 residues. Germline CDR1 reads MGHDK; CDR2 reads SYGVNS. With regard to this clonotype: The antigen is not known.

TRB cDNA libraries were made by UMI-labeled 5' RACE. With the 5' RACE reads reprocessed, TCRdb shows one record per CDR3 protein and no DNA. Its table lists some 54,000 distinct CDR3 sequences. Sequencing was done on a sample of naive CXCR3+ CD8+ T cells from blood. Subset reported: CD45RO-CCR7+CD27+CD95- naive CD8+ T cells expressing CXCR3 (TNR3+). This clonotype was obtained from a human donor in good health. Some clones in this sample may be carry-over from other donors' samples. The chain joins TRBV25-1 to TRBJ2-3; TCRdb selects TRBD2, and the lack of DNA leaves this call unchecked. The CDR3 is CASSEPLAGAATQYF. The full variable domain, its missing parts supplied by reference TRBV25-1 and TRBJ2-3, is EADIYQTPRYLVIGTGKKITLECSQTMGHDKMYWYQQDPGMELHLIHYSYGVNSTEKGDLSSESTVSRIRTEHFPLTLESARPSHTSQYLCASSEPLAGAATQYFGPGTRLTVL.